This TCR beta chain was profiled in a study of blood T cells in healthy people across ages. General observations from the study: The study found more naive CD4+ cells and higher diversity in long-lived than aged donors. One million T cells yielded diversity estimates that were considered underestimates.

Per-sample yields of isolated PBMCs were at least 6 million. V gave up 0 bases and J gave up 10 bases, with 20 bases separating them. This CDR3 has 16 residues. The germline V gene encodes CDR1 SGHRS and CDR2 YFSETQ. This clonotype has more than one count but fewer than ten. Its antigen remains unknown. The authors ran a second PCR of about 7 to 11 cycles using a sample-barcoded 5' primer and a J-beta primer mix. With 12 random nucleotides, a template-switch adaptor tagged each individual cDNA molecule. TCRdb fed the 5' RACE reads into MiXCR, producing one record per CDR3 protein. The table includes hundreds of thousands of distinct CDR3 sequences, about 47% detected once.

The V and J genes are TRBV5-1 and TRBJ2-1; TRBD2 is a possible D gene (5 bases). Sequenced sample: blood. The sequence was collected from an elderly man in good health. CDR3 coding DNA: TGCGCCAGCAGCTTGGGTTCTCGGGCGGGCCCTGGCGAGCAGTTCTTC. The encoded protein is CASSLGSRAGPGEQFF.